One and the same sample provided the 21 T cell receptor beta chains below, sequenced in a study of blood T cell repertoires in COVID-19. Using immunoSEQ multiplex PCR, the repertoire was profiled, and TCRdb retains in-frame clones only, with some absent. The sample shows 40,000 to 50,000 clones, approximately 90% of them seen only once. The sequencing input was peripheral blood. These receptors all stem from a man aged 30-40 years with active or convalescent COVID-19.

The chain joins TRBV6-5 to TRBJ2-7; TRBD1 is a possible D gene (5 bases). Trimming left V 0 bases short and J 0 bases short, with 12 bases between. CDR1 and CDR2 (germline): MNHEY, SVGAGI. This CDR3 is 16 amino acids long. In DNA, the CDR3 is TGTGCCAGCAGTTACTCGACCCCGGACAACTCCTACGAGCAGTACGTC. This sequence encodes CASSYSTPDNSYEQYV.

This chain joins TRBV18 and TRBJ2-5, with 9 positions matching TRBD1. Germline loops: CDR1 KGHSH, CDR2 LQKENI. J gave up 5 bases and V 6 bases, and 7 bases lay outside the gene matches. The length of the CDR3 is 14 residues. CDR3 nucleotide sequence: TGTGCCAGCTCCCAGGACAGGGGCCTGGAGACCCAGTACTTC. Amino acid sequence: CASSQDRGLETQYF.

This clone was found a few times. The chain links TRBV11-2 to TRBJ2-7; TRBD2 agrees at 8 bases. The V segment lost 0 bases and the J segment 0 bases; nucleotides outside the gene matches: 7. This CDR3 is built from 17 residues. Germline V CDR1 and CDR2: SGHAT, FQNNGV. The CDR3: CASSLDPGRGNSYEQYF. The CDR3 coding sequence is TGTGCCAGCAGCTTAGACCCCGGGAGGGGTAACTCCTACGAGCAGTACTTC.

This chain uses TRBV2 with TRBJ1-3; perhaps TRBD1 as D (5 bases). This CDR3 region has 16 residues. Germline values: CDR1 SNHLY, CDR2 FYNNEI. V shed 0 bases and J shed 2 bases, with 11 bases lying between them. CDR3 DNA: TGTGCCAGCAGTGAAGCGTGGGGGGGAGCTGGAAACACCATATATTTT. This codes for CASSEAWGGAGNTIYF.

The V call is TRBV5-5, the J call TRBJ1-4; possibly TRBD1 for D (6 bases). The germline CDR1 and CDR2 sequences are SGHKS and YYEKEE (reference sequence). The CDR3 runs 15 residues. V lost 1 base and J 7 bases, leaving 14 bases between the germline ends. The CDR3 region has the DNA TGTGCCAGCAGCTTGTGGGGGGGCGCCGGTGAAAAACTGTTTTTT. It specifies CASSLWGGAGEKLFF.

The chain has TRBV15 and TRBJ1-1; 7 positions agree with TRBD1. The CDR3 has 19 amino acids. Germline values: CDR1 LNHNV, CDR2 YYDKDF (reference sequence). Trimming took 2 bases from V and 1 from J; bases not matched to a gene: 16. The CDR3 DNA reads TGTGCCACCAGCAGATACTTCCTTGGACAGGCGGCCCCGAACACTGAAGCTTTCTTT. Amino acid sequence: CATSRYFLGQAAPNTEAFF.

This clone came up a few times. Other DNA sequences in the same sample also yield this CDR3. The chain couples TRBV5-6 to TRBJ1-2; 7 positions match TRBD1. CDR1 is SGHDT and CDR2 is YYEEEE in the germline V gene. V shed 3 bases and J 2 bases; nucleotides not matched to a gene: 7. This CDR3 spans 15 amino acids. The CDR3 coding sequence is TGTGCCAGCAGCTCCCGACAGGGCCTAAACTATGGCTACACCTTC. Translation gives CASSSRQGLNYGYTF.

This chain links TRBV2 with TRBJ1-2; a possible D gene is TRBD1 (5 bases). Germline V gives CDR1 SNHLY, CDR2 FYNNEI. The V gene lost 2 bases and the J gene lost 5 bases, with 12 bases spanning the gap. This CDR3 is built from 14 residues. This CDR3 is CASSEKSGLYGYTF. The CDR3, as DNA: TGTGCCAGCAGTGAAAAGTCAGGGTTATATGGCTACACCTTC.

The CDR3, as DNA: TGTGCCAGCTCACCACTCTCTAGCCGGTCCGGGGAGCTGTTTTTT. Amino acids: CASSPLSSRSGELFF. The chain combines TRBV18 with TRBJ2-2, with D maybe TRBD2 (5 bases). This CDR3 contains 15 residues. Germline loops: CDR1 KGHSH, CDR2 LQKENI. Trimming left V 1 base short and J 6 bases short, with 12 bases between.

V is TRBV23-1 and J is TRBJ1-3; a weak D match, TRBD1 (6 bases). TRBV23-1 is sorted into the ORF group, with uncertain function. V was cut by 1 base and J by 11 bases, with 24 bases left in between. The CDR3 has 17 amino acids. The CDR3 region is CASSQCGGQTMDSPIYF. The DNA of the CDR3 is TGCGCCAGCAGTCAATGCGGAGGACAGACGATGGATAGCCCCATATATTTT.

The chain recombines TRBV7-9 with TRBJ1-2; TRBD1 aligns across 7 bases. Germline V gene sequence: CDR1 SEHNR, CDR2 FQNEAQ (reference sequence). The CDR3 has 15 residues. The ends lost 4 bases at V and 3 bases at J; junction bases unmatched: 8. Here the CDR3 DNA reads TGTGCCAGCAGCTCCCAACAGGGGATCCACTATGGCTACACCTTC. This codes for CASSSQQGIHYGYTF.

In this sample, this clone turned up once. This chain links TRBV5-8 with TRBJ1-1; a weak D match, TRBD1 (5 bases). This CDR3 contains 13 residues. Germline CDR1 reads SGHTS; CDR2 reads YDEGEE. V lost 4 bases and J 3 bases, leaving 10 bases between the germline ends. The CDR3 nucleotides are TGTGCCAGCAGCCGAGGAGGGGACACTGAAGCTTTCTTT. As protein: CASSRGGDTEAFF.

The rearrangement links TRBV27 to TRBJ2-1; 7 bases agree with TRBD1. The CDR3 sequence is 16 residues long. V lost 7 bases, J lost 8 bases, and 17 bases stayed unmatched. The germline V gene has CDR1 MNHEY and CDR2 SMNVEV (reference sequence). The CDR3 sequence is CASTVSTGVGLDEQFF. CDR3 DNA: TGTGCCAGCACCGTATCAACAGGGGTGGGGTTGGATGAGCAGTTCTTC.

V and J are TRBV7-9 and TRBJ2-5, with 10 bases that match TRBD1. The CDR3 contains 13 residues. The germline gives CDR1 SEHNR, CDR2 FQNEAQ (reference sequence). The V segment lost 4 bases and the J segment 5 bases; nucleotides outside the gene matches: 1. For the CDR3, the DNA is TGTGCCAGCAGCTCGGACAGGGGGGAGACCCAGTACTTC. Translating it yields CASSSDRGETQYF.

The chain is built from TRBV6-1 and TRBJ2-7; D remains unclear. This CDR3 has 15 amino acids. Trimming left V 5 bases short and J 0 bases short, with 14 bases between. Germline V gene data show CDR1 as MNHNS and CDR2 as SASEGT. CDR3 in DNA: TGTGCCAGCAGTATACAGCAGATTAGCTCCTACGAGCAGTACTTC. Translated, it gives CASSIQQISSYEQYF.

The V gene is TRBV27, the J gene TRBJ2-7, with 7 nucleotides matching TRBD1. Germline V CDR1 and CDR2: MNHEY, SMNVEV (reference sequence). Trimming at V came to 6 bases and at J to 8 bases, leaving 13 bases not matched to a gene. The CDR3 spans 14 residues. The DNA for the CDR3 is TGTGCCAGCAGCGACAGGGAAAGCCTCGACCAGCAGTACTTC. It yields the protein CASSDRESLDQQYF.

J is TRBJ2-7 and V is TRBV19; 9 bases are a match to TRBD2. Trimming removed 2 bases from V and 5 bases from J; junction bases left unmatched: 1. The germline V gene encodes CDR1 LNHDA and CDR2 SQIVND (reference sequence). CDR3 size: 13 residues. Written as DNA, the CDR3 is TGTGCCAGTAGTATACTAGCGGGGAACGAGCAGTACTTC. Translation gives CASSILAGNEQYF. Full variable domain (rest looked up from reference TRBV19 and TRBJ2-7): DGGITQSPKYLFRKEGQNVTLSCEQNLNHDAMYWYRQDPGQGLRLIYYSQIVNDFQKGDIAEGYSVSREKKESFPLTVTSAQKNPTAFYLCASSILAGNEQYFGPGTRLTVT.

The chain combines TRBV11-1 with TRBJ2-2; no definite D call. V was clipped by 4 bases and J by 6 bases, with 12 bases between them. Germline CDR1 SGHAT, CDR2 FQDESV (reference sequence). The CDR3 sequence is 14 residues long. CDR3 nucleotide sequence: TGTGCCAGCAGCTCAGAGGCTTTATCCGGGGAGCTGTTTTTT. It encodes CASSSEALSGELFF.

This clone has a handful of counts. This chain joins TRBV20-1 and TRBJ1-1; D not resolved. This CDR3 spans 14 amino acids. Per germline, CDR1 DFQATT and CDR2 SNEGSKA (reference sequence). V shed 3 bases and J shed 0 bases, with 11 bases lying between them. The CDR3 is CSASKQTMNTEAFF. The CDR3 coding sequence is TGCAGTGCTAGTAAACAGACAATGAACACTGAAGCTTTCTTT.

This chain links TRBV11-3 with TRBJ2-1; D possibly corresponds to TRBD2 (6 bases). V lost 2 bases, J lost 2 bases, and 19 bases lay in between. The CDR3 loop spans 18 amino acids. Germline V CDR1 and CDR2: SGHNT, YENEEA. In DNA form, the CDR3 reads TGTGCCAGCAGCTTATCGAACTGGGACGCGGGGACCTACAATGAGCAGTTCTTC. It codes for CASSLSNWDAGTYNEQFF.

This chain joins TRBV7-3 and TRBJ2-4, with 7 bases lining up with TRBD2. V lost 4 bases and J lost 0; bases outside the gene matches: 6. The CDR3 sequence is 16 residues long. Germline V gene data show CDR1 as SGHTA and CDR2 as FQGTGA. The CDR3: CASSSRDYLAKNIQYF. Written as DNA, the CDR3 is TGTGCCAGCAGCTCGCGGGACTACCTAGCCAAAAACATTCAGTACTTC.